This is a list of T cell receptor beta chains from one sample in a study of Ad26.COV2.S vaccination and SARS-CoV-2 variants. The table came from immunoSEQ multiplex PCR; TCRdb's copy has only in-frame clones and leaves some out. The sample includes some 460,000 clones, around 89% seen only once; the top ten take 1.7%. Sequencing was performed on peripheral blood, taken in a trial of Ad26.COV2.S vaccine versus placebo. The receptor set was obtained from a person aged 18-60 years who received the Ad26.COV2.S COVID-19 vaccine or a placebo. Both conserved end residues are trimmed from each CDR3.

>9|TRBJ1-5|TRBV12-3/TRBV12-4
ASLGGGSQH
>12|TRBJ1-6|TRBV19
ASSIDRGDSPLH
>12|TRBJ1-5|TRBV4-2
ASSQVASNQPQH
>14|TRBJ1-5|TRBV5-3
AGDSDREASNQPQH
>11|TRBJ1-1|TRBV29-1
SVELGTNTEAF
>12|TRBJ1-4|TRBV28
ASSPGTGYEKLF
>14|TRBJ2-1|TRBV14
ASSQDRLGMNNEQF
>12|TRBJ1-4|TRBV19
ASNRAVANEKLF
>13|TRBJ1-6|TRBV25-1
ASSSRTGGNSPLH
>15|TRBJ1-2|TRBV7-9
ASSLKPAGALNYGYT
>13|TRBJ1-4|TRBV18
ASSPTVPTNEKLF
>13|TRBJ2-7|TRBV2
ASSVDASVHYEQY
>12|TRBJ1-4|TRBV28
ASSLGDPQHQLF
>11|TRBJ1-3|TRBV2
ASSVRGENTIY
>12|TRBJ1-5|TRBV18
ASSQQGGNQPQH
>13|TRBJ2-7|TRBV2
ASTSRLAGAVEQY
>12|TRBJ2-1|TRBV10-3
AIKPSGSWDEQF
>11|TRBJ2-3|TRBV2
ASSEPTPDTQY
>16|TRBJ2-3|TRBV10-2
ASSDLRGSGAYTDTQY
>14|TRBJ1-2|TRBV5-4
ASSFRSRALGDGYT
>12|TRBJ2-3|TRBV4-3
ASSQGRGLDTQY
>13|TRBJ1-6|TRBV9
ASSSTGDDNSPLH
>15|TRBJ2-1|TRBV27
ASSLWLADSSYNEQF
>10|TRBJ2-7|TRBV30
AWKGVIHEQY
>10|TRBJ2-7|TRBV6-5
QAPQGTYEQY
>15|TRBJ2-7|TRBV5-4
ASSLARREGRGAEQY
>9|TRBJ1-1|TRBV12-3/TRBV12-4
ASSPGRGAF
>11|TRBJ1-2|TRBV30
AWSIGAYGVYT
>13|TRBJ1-5|TRBV7-2
ASSLEHGGNQPQH
>14|TRBJ2-1|TRBV5-3
ARSLATSGGDNEQF
>14|TRBJ2-2|TRBV19
ASRESLAGYTGELF
>11|TRBJ2-5|TRBV30
AWSVGLQETQY
>14|TRBJ2-1|TRBV5-1
ASSPPSGALGNEQF
>13|TRBJ2-5|TRBV7-8
ASRSTSGRQETQY
>13|TRBJ2-7|TRBV28
ASRLRDRVSYEQY
>14|TRBJ2-3|TRBV7-2
ASSLVLLTSTDTQY
>13|TRBJ1-1|TRBV5-1
ASSLIGQKNTEAF
>15|TRBJ2-1|TRBV7-9
ASSLLTGLAGVNEQF
>13|TRBJ2-2|TRBV3-1/TRBV3-2
ASSQRVTNTGELF
>16|TRBJ1-6|TRBV7-2
ASSLGRLQGADNSPLH
>11|TRBJ2-7|TRBV3-1/TRBV3-2
ASSRDRASEQY
>14|TRBJ2-4|TRBV7-6
ASSLGTSGGENIQY
>11|TRBJ1-1|TRBV5-5
ASIKSQRTEAF
>15|TRBJ1-3|TRBV20-1
SASGPLGGGTGNTIY
>13|TRBJ2-7|TRBV27
ASRPGTSGTYEQY
>18|TRBJ2-4|TRBV21-1
ASSPRQGLPRRLAKNIQY
>13|TRBJ2-7|TRBV19
ASSRGLAGTYEQY
>14|TRBJ2-1|TRBV18
ASSTPGGGGTNEQF
>10|TRBJ2-1|TRBV6-4
ASSDSAKPQF
>12|TRBJ1-2|TRBV19
ASKSGSTLYGYT